This is a list of T cell receptor beta chains from one sample in a study of blood T cell repertoires in COVID-19. Sequencing was performed with immunoSEQ multiplex PCR; in TCRdb, only in-frame clones are kept and a portion is missing. Of approximately 450,000 clones detected, about 89% appear once; the ten largest clones hold about 4.5%. Sequencing was done on a sample of peripheral blood. These receptors all come from a woman aged 25 to 39 with acute or convalescent COVID-19. Both conserved end residues are part of each CDR3. The order of the fields is V gene, CDR3 protein.

V: TRBV27
CDR3: CASSLGQNTEAFF

V: TRBV5-5
CDR3: CASSRQGNTEAFF

V: TRBV2
CDR3: CASSEGTGGYGYTF

V: TRBV7-9
CDR3: CASSLGQGASGNTIYF

V: TRBV15
CDR3: CATSTFTGTANTGELFF

V: TRBV4-1
CDR3: CASSQDVLSSEKLFF

V: TRBV12-5
CDR3: CASGLRPGGAGYEQYF

V: TRBV7-9
CDR3: CASSLGPVSYEQYF

V: TRBV29-1
CDR3: CSVEATSVTGELFF

V: TRBV2
CDR3: CASSERSYEQYF